The 10 T cell receptor beta chains given below trace back to one sample, sequenced in a study of CD8 T cells in Susac syndrome. RNA amounts of roughly 0.5 to 1 ug underwent reverse transcription with random hexamers. MiXCR, run by TCRdb on the immunoSEQ multiplex PCR reads, gives a single entry per CDR3 protein. The sample comprises hundreds of thousands of distinct CDR3 sequences, around nine tenths of which are singletons, and less than 0.2% rests with the top ten. Sequenced material: CD8+ T cells from PBMCs. These receptors all stem from a human donor with multiple sclerosis.

J is TRBJ1-2 and V is TRBV13; TRBD1 might be the D (6 bases). CDR1 PRHDT and CDR2 FYEKMQ come from the germline V gene (reference sequence). The V gene lost 4 bases and the J gene lost 4 bases, with 13 bases spanning the gap. The CDR3 is made up of 14 amino acids. This CDR3 reads CASSSYGQLYGYTF. The CDR3 bases are TGTGCCAGCAGCTCATATGGACAGCTCTATGGCTACACCTTC.

The chain recombines TRBV11-2 with TRBJ1-1; D call uncertain. Trimming pared 3 bases from V and 3 bases from J, leaving 14 bases between. There are 15 residues in the CDR3. Germline assignment: CDR1 SGHAT and CDR2 FQNNGV. CDR3 sequence (DNA): TGTGCCAGCAGCTTTGAGGTATCTTGGGACACTGAAGCTTTCTTT. Its protein is CASSFEVSWDTEAFF. The full variable domain, completed using reference TRBV11-2 and TRBJ1-1, is EAGVAQSPRYKIIEKRQSVAFWCNPISGHATLYWYQQILGQGPKLLIQFQNNGVVDDSQLPKDRFSAERLKGVDSTLKIQPAKLEDSAVYLCASSFEVSWDTEAFFGQGTRLTVV.

This clonotype was detected only once. The chain links TRBV7-9 to TRBJ2-7; 7 positions agree with TRBD1. This CDR3 has 14 amino acids. Germline CDR1 and CDR2: SEHNR and FQNEAQ (reference sequence). The V and J ends lost 5 bases and 2 bases, in that order; junction bases with no gene match: 6. The CDR3 sequence is CASSITGEAYEQYF. DNA for the CDR3: TGTGCCAGCAGCATCACAGGGGAAGCCTACGAGCAGTACTTC.

The rearrangement joins TRBV30 to TRBJ1-2, with TRBD1 identical over 9 bases. Germline loops: CDR1 GTSNPN, CDR2 SVGIG (reference sequence). The CDR3 loop spans 17 amino acids. V shed 0 bases, J shed 1 base, and the junction held 9 bases outside the gene matches. CDR3 region: CAWSVLTGGLDNYGYTF. CDR3 DNA: TGTGCCTGGAGTGTACTTACAGGGGGCCTCGATAACTATGGCTACACCTTC.

The CDR3 DNA is TGTGCCAGCAGCCCCCCAGGGGCTGATACGCAGTATTTT. Its protein is CASSPPGADTQYF. The V call is TRBV7-2, the J call TRBJ2-3; D might be TRBD1 (6 bases). CDR1 and CDR2 (germline): SGHTA, FQGNSA. There are 13 residues in the CDR3. The ends were cut back, 5 bases at V and 6 bases at J, with 12 bases in the middle.

This chain joins TRBV25-1 and TRBJ1-5; D is unresolved. The CDR3 runs to 17 residues. V was trimmed by 4 bases and J by 2 bases, leaving 18 bases between them. The germline CDR1 and CDR2 sequences are MGHDK and SYGVNS. CDR3 region: CASSGPGEGSRNQPQHF. CDR3 sequence (DNA): TGTGCCAGCAGTGGTCCCGGAGAGGGTTCGCGCAATCAGCCCCAGCATTTT.

This chain connects TRBV29-1 to TRBJ2-3, with 8 bases lining up with TRBD2. The CDR3 totals 18 residues. Per germline, CDR1 SQVTM and CDR2 ANQGSEA. With 4 bases clipped from V and 2 bases from J, the junction kept 17 bases outside the gene matches. CDR3: CSVVSAGGPAIYTDTQYF. The CDR3, as DNA: TGCAGCGTTGTCTCCGCGGGAGGCCCCGCGATCTACACAGATACGCAGTATTTT.

V is TRBV27 and J is TRBJ2-5, with a tentative D call TRBD2 (6 bases). The germline gives CDR1 MNHEY, CDR2 SMNVEV (reference sequence). The CDR3 sequence is 15 residues long. V lost 3 bases and J lost 4, with 15 bases in between. CDR3 sequence: CASSFVEGRGETQYF. The DNA for the CDR3 is TGTGCCAGCAGTTTCGTGGAGGGGCGGGGAGAGACCCAGTACTTC.

The gene calls are TRBV21-1 and TRBJ2-6; the tabulated D call, TRBD2, remains unverified against the DNA. TRBV21-1 is classified as a pseudogene. The CDR3 consists of 19 residues. CDR3 sequence (DNA): TGTGCCAGCAGCAAAAGCGGCGGCAGGGAAGTCTCTGGGGCCAACGTCCTGACTTTC. Protein sequence: CASSKSGGREVSGANVLTF.

The V and J genes are TRBV4-1 and TRBJ2-7; the D gene could be TRBD1 or TRBD2 (5 bases each). Per germline, CDR1 MGHRA and CDR2 YSYEKL. Trimming stripped 4 bases from V and 2 bases from J, with 12 bases between. The CDR3 is 14 amino acids. CDR3 protein: CASSLSWGTYEQYF. The CDR3 nucleotides read TGCGCCAGCAGCCTGTCATGGGGGACCTACGAGCAGTACTTC.